This TCR beta chain was documented in a study of shared clonotypes between healthy human individuals. Assay: immunoSEQ multiplex PCR; the TCRdb copy retains only in-frame clones and omits some. The table lists fewer than 600,000 clones, roughly 77% of them singletons. Trimming removed 1 base from V and 2 bases from J, with 13 bases in between. The CDR3 consists of 17 residues. From germline, CDR1 is SGHTS and CDR2 YDEGEE. The sequence was collected from a woman aged 40 to 50 in good health. Some clones in this sample may be carry-over from other donors' samples. The sequenced sample consisted of PBMCs. J is TRBJ2-6 and V is TRBV5-8; D tentatively reads TRBD1 or TRBD2 (6 bases each). CDR3 sequence: CASSLFYGGTGANVLTF. Written as DNA, the CDR3 is TGTGCCAGCAGCTTGTTCTACGGGGGCACTGGGGCCAACGTCCTGACTTTC.